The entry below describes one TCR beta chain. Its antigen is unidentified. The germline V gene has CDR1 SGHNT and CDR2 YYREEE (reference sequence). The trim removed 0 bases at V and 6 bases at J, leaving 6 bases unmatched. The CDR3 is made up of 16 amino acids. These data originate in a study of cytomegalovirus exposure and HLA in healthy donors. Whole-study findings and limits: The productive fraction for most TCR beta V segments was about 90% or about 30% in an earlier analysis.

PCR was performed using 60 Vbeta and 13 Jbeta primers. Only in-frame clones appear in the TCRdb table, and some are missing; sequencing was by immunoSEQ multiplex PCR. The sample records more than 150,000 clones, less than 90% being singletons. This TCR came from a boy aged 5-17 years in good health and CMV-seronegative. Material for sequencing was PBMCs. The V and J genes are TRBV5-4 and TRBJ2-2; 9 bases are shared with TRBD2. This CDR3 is CASSLERVAGAGELFF. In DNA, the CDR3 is TGTGCCAGCAGCTTGGAACGGGTAGCGGGAGCCGGGGAGCTGTTTTTT. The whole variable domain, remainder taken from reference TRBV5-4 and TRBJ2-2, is ETGVTQSPTHLIKTRGQQVTLRCSSQSGHNTVSWYQQALGQGPQFIFQYYREEENGRGNFPPRFSGLQFPNYSSELNVNALELDDSALYLCASSLERVAGAGELFFGEGSRLTVL.